This T cell receptor beta chain was captured by sequencing in a study of T-cell reconstitution after alpha-beta-depleted transplantation in children. Points from the study as a whole: It was newly produced T cells that mostly accounted for T-cell counts and diversity one year after transplant. TCRbeta diversity was high at day 60 in some patients (a result of surviving recipient T cells and thymic progenitors). In patients about two months after transplant, alpha-beta T cells reportedly arose from several hundred expanded graft clones.

This clonotype appeared many times. Its matching antigen is unknown. A TCRbeta library incorporating unique molecular identifiers was prepared. Each CDR3 protein is one row after TCRdb ran MiXCR on the PCR reads. The sample lists about 240,000 distinct CDR3 sequences, roughly a quarter occurring once. The clonotype was recovered from a girl aged 2 to 9 with Fanconi anemia, due to receive a stem cell transplant. The sequences come from PBMCs, collected before TCRalphabeta/CD19-depleted stem cell transplant.

The CDR3 spells CAWSDRGGYGYTF. CDR3 coding DNA: TGTGCCTGGAGTGACCGGGGCGGGTATGGCTACACCTTC. The chain recombines TRBV30 with TRBJ1-2, with D tentatively TRBD1 (5 bases). Germline V gives CDR1 GTSNPN, CDR2 SVGIG (reference sequence). V was shortened by 1 base and J by 5 bases, with 11 bases between the two germline ends. CDR3 size: 13 residues.